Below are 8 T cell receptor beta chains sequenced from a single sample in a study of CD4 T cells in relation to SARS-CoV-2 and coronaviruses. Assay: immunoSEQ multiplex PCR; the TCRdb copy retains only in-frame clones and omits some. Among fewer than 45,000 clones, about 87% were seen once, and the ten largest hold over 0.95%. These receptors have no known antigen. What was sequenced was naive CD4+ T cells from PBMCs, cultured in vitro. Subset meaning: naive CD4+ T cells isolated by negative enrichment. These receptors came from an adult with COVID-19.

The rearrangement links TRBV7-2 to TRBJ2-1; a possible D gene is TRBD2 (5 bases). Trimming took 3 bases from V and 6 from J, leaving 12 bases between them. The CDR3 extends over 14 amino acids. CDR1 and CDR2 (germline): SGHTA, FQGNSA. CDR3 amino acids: CASSFSRLANEQFF. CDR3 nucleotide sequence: TGTGCCAGCAGCTTTTCCCGGCTAGCCAATGAGCAGTTCTTC.

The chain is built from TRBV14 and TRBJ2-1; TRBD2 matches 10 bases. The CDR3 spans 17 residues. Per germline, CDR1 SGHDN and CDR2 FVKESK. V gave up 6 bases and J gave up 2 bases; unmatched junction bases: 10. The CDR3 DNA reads TGTGCCAGCAGTCCAAGTCCCGGACTAGCGGCCTACAATGAGCAGTTCTTC. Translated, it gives CASSPSPGLAAYNEQFF.

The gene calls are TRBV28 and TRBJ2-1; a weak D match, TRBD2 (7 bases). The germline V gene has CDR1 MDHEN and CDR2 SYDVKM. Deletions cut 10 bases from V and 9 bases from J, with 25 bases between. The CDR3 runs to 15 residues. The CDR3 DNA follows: TGTGCCACCGGGGGAGGGGGAGTGGACAATGGTGAGCAGTTCTTC. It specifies CATGGGGVDNGEQFF.

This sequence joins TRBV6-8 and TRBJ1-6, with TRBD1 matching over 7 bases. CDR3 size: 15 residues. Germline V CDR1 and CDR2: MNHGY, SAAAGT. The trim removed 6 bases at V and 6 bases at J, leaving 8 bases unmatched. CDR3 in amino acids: CASRLTGRFNSPLHF. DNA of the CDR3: TGTGCCAGCAGATTGACAGGGCGGTTTAATTCACCCCTCCACTTT.

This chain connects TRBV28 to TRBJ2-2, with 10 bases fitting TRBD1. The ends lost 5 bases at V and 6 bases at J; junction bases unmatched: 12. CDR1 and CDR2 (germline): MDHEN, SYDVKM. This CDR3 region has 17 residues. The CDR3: CASSPPDRGFLAGELFF. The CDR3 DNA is TGTGCCAGCAGTCCGCCGGACAGGGGGTTTCTTGCCGGGGAGCTGTTTTTT.

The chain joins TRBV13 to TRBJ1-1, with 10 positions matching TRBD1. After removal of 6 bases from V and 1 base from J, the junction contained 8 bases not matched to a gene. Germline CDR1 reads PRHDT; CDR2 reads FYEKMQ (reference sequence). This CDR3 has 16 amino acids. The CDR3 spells CASRARDRGTNTEAFF. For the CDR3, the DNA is TGTGCCAGCAGGGCCCGGGACAGGGGAACGAACACTGAAGCTTTCTTT.

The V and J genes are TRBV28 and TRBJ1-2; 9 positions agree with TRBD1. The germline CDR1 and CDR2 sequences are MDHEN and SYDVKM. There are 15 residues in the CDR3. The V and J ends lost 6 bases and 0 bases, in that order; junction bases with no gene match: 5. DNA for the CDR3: TGTGCCAGCAGACCACAGGGGGCCCCTAACTATGGCTACACCTTC. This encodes CASRPQGAPNYGYTF.

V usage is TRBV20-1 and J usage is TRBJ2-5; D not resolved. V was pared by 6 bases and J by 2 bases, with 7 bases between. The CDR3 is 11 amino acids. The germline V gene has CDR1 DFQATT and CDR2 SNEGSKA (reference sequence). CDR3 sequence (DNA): TGCAGTGCCACGGATCAAGAGACCCAGTACTTC. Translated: CSATDQETQYF.